The 26 T cell receptor beta chains presented below share a single source sample, sequenced in a study of cytomegalovirus exposure and HLA in healthy donors. The PCR used 60 Vbeta and 13 Jbeta primers. Clones were read by immunoSEQ multiplex PCR, and TCRdb kept only the in-frame ones, dropping some. The repertoire holds 100,000 to 150,000 clones, more than 65% seen once, with 4% in the top ten. Sequencing was done on a sample of PBMCs. These receptor sequences come from a man between 18 and 35 years old in good health and CMV-seropositive.

Here the CDR3 DNA reads TGTGCCACCAGCAGAGGGGGCGAGCAGTACTTC. Its translation is CATSRGGEQYF. The J gene is TRBJ2-5, the V gene TRBV15; no clear D gene. The last part of the DNA fits TRBJ2-7 better; the J call may be wrong. Germline CDR1 reads LNHNV; CDR2 reads YYDKDF (reference sequence). This CDR3 comprises 11 residues.

This rearrangement joins TRBV6-1 to TRBJ2-7; TRBD1 is a possible D gene (5 bases). Germline V gene data show CDR1 as MNHNS and CDR2 as SASEGT. Trimming removed 2 bases from V and 2 bases from J, with 13 bases in between. The CDR3 runs 15 residues. In DNA form, the CDR3 reads TGTGCCAGCAGTGAATCTCCAGGGTGGGCCTACGAGCAGTACTTC. Encoded protein: CASSESPGWAYEQYF.

The J gene is TRBJ2-3, the V gene TRBV7-9, with a weak D call TRBD1 (6 bases). Trimming took off 3 bases at V and 10 bases at J, with 11 bases between the two ends. From germline, CDR1 is SEHNR and CDR2 FQNEAQ (reference sequence). This CDR3 region has 12 residues. The CDR3 loop is CASSLEGGAQYF. CDR3 coding DNA: TGTGCCAGCAGCTTGGAAGGGGGTGCGCAGTATTTT.

CDR3 sequence (DNA): TGTGCCAGCAGCTTGGGGGGACAGGGTATTTGGAATGAGCAGTTCTTC. It translates to CASSLGGQGIWNEQFF. This chain connects TRBV5-6 to TRBJ2-1; 9 bases line up with TRBD1. In germline, CDR1 is SGHDT, CDR2 YYEEEE. The CDR3 is made up of 16 amino acids. Trimming at V came to 0 bases and at J to 7 bases, leaving 8 bases not matched to a gene.

The CDR3 coding sequence is TGTGCCAGCAGGGCGGACGGGGGGGGTAACTATGGCTACACCTTC. It is translated as CASRADGGGNYGYTF. This chain joins TRBV2 and TRBJ1-2; D may be TRBD1 (5 bases). The germline CDR1 and CDR2 sequences are SNHLY and FYNNEI. Deletions cut 6 bases from V and 1 base from J, with 15 bases between. The CDR3 runs to 15 residues.

This sequence joins TRBV27 and TRBJ1-2; D is uncertain. CDR1 and CDR2 from the germline V gene are MNHEY and SMNVEV (reference sequence). V was clipped by 0 bases and J by 2 bases, with 10 bases between them. CDR3 length equals 15 residues. CDR3 nucleotide sequence: TGTGCCAGCAGTTTATCGAGAGGCCTAAACTATGGCTACACCTTC. Translation: CASSLSRGLNYGYTF.

This rearrangement joins TRBV27 to TRBJ2-1; perhaps TRBD1 as D (6 bases). The V end was cut by 5 bases, the J end by 0 bases, with 11 bases between. The CDR3 spans 15 residues. CDR1 and CDR2 from the germline V gene are MNHEY and SMNVEV (reference sequence). CDR3 nucleotide sequence: TGTGCCAGCAGTCTTGGACAGCCCTCCTACAATGAGCAGTTCTTC. Translated: CASSLGQPSYNEQFF.

The rearrangement uses TRBV7-2 and TRBJ2-5; tentatively, D is TRBD1 (5 bases). Trimming cost V 3 bases and J 2 bases, with 19 bases left between them. CDR3 length: 17 amino acids. Germline CDR1 SGHTA, CDR2 FQGNSA. The CDR3 region is CASSFQVRALSQETQYF. The CDR3 nucleotides read TGTGCCAGCAGCTTTCAGGTCAGGGCGTTGTCACAAGAGACCCAGTACTTC. Supplemented by reference TRBV7-2 and TRBJ2-5, the full variable domain reads GAGVSQSPSNKVTEKGKDVELRCDPISGHTALYWYRQSLGQGLEFLIYFQGNSAPDKSGLPSDRFSAERTGGSVSTLTIQRTQQEDSAVYLCASSFQVRALSQETQYFGPGTRLLVL.

V and J are TRBV5-6 and TRBJ2-5; TRBD1 is a possible D gene (5 bases). The CDR3 contains 14 residues. V gave up 3 bases and J gave up 0 bases, with 9 bases separating them. The germline gives CDR1 SGHDT, CDR2 YYEEEE. CDR3 sequence reads: CASSWATDQETQYF. The CDR3 coding sequence is TGTGCCAGCAGCTGGGCGACAGACCAAGAGACCCAGTACTTC. The variable domain in full, completed from reference TRBV5-6 and TRBJ2-5, reads DAGVTQSPTHLIKTRGQQVTLRCSPKSGHDTVSWYQQALGQGPQFIFQYYEEEERQRGNFPDRFSGHQFPNYSSELNVNALLLGDSALYLCASSWATDQETQYFGPGTRLLVL.

The chain links TRBV9 to TRBJ2-1; 8 bases line up with TRBD2. CDR3 length: 14 amino acids. The germline V gene has CDR1 SGDLS and CDR2 YYNGEE. Trimming removed 3 bases from V and 6 bases from J; junction bases left unmatched: 5. The CDR3 here is CASSDGRAVNEQFF. The CDR3 DNA reads TGTGCCAGCAGCGACGGGAGGGCGGTCAATGAGCAGTTCTTC.

J is TRBJ2-7 and V is TRBV4-2; no definite D call. There are 13 residues in the CDR3. Trimming removed 0 bases from V and 1 base from J, with 4 bases in between. Per the germline V gene, CDR1 is LGHNA and CDR2 is YNFKEQ. The CDR3 here is CASSQDRSYEQYF. Here the CDR3 DNA reads TGTGCCAGCAGCCAAGACCGTTCCTACGAGCAGTACTTC.

V gene TRBV10-1 combines with J gene TRBJ1-1; possible D gene TRBD1, 5 bases. Germline V gives CDR1 WNHNN, CDR2 SYGVQD (reference sequence). The V and J ends lost 4 bases and 7 bases respectively, with 16 bases between them. The CDR3 is made up of 14 amino acids. Here the CDR3 reads CASSGIFWQGEAFF. CDR3 nucleotide sequence: TGCGCCAGCAGTGGGATCTTTTGGCAGGGTGAAGCTTTCTTT.

The V call is TRBV9, the J call TRBJ1-2, with 7 bases aligning to TRBD1. Germline CDR1 and CDR2: SGDLS and YYNGEE. CDR3 length: 14 amino acids. The J segment lost 4 bases and the V segment lost 4 bases, leaving 7 bases of the junction unmatched. CDR3 coding DNA: TGTGCCAGCAGCAGAGACAGGGCTGGCTATGGCTACACCTTC. This sequence encodes CASSRDRAGYGYTF.

The gene calls are TRBV19 and TRBJ2-6, with 9 bases aligning to TRBD1. The junction had 15 bases not matched to a gene; V was cut back by 7 bases and J by 2 bases. CDR1 and CDR2 (germline): LNHDA, SQIVND (reference sequence). This CDR3 region has 19 residues. CDR3 protein: CASKDRSGQGTAGANVLTF. CDR3 nucleotide sequence: TGTGCCAGTAAGGATCGCTCGGGACAGGGAACTGCTGGGGCCAACGTCCTGACTTTC.

The chain has TRBV30 and TRBJ1-6, with D perhaps matching TRBD1 (6 bases). The CDR3 sequence is 14 residues long. V was clipped by 3 bases and J by 11 bases, with 17 bases between them. The germline CDR1 and CDR2 sequences are GTSNPN and SVGIG (reference sequence). DNA of the CDR3: TGTGCCTGGAGGGTGAGCAGGGGATTAGCACCCCTCCACTTT. It codes for CAWRVSRGLAPLHF.

This sequence joins TRBV4-1 and TRBJ1-1, with unresolved D. The germline CDR1 and CDR2 sequences are MGHRA and YSYEKL. V was pared by 1 base and J by 0 bases, with 6 bases between. This CDR3 has 14 residues. The CDR3 loop is CASSQVSVNTEAFF. In DNA, the CDR3 is TGCGCCAGCAGCCAAGTCTCGGTGAACACTGAAGCTTTCTTT.

The chain uses TRBV30 and TRBJ2-7, with a weak D call TRBD2 (6 bases). V was pared by 4 bases and J by 3 bases, with 16 bases between. The germline CDR1 and CDR2 sequences are GTSNPN and SVGIG (reference sequence). This CDR3 has 14 amino acids. The CDR3 DNA reads as TGTGCCTGGACCCGAAACCCGGGACTCTACGAGCAGTACTTC. Amino acids: CAWTRNPGLYEQYF.

The chain combines TRBV6-1 with TRBJ2-3; TRBD2 matches at 11 bases. CDR1 and CDR2 from the germline V gene are MNHNS and SASEGT. V was pared by 10 bases and J by 0 bases, with 3 bases of the junction left unmatched. The CDR3 sequence is 14 residues long. CDR3: CATASGGSTDTQYF. The CDR3 DNA reads as TGTGCCACGGCTAGCGGGGGGAGCACAGATACGCAGTATTTT.

The rearrangement links TRBV5-6 to TRBJ2-2, with D uncertain. Germline V gene sequence: CDR1 SGHDT, CDR2 YYEEEE. Trimming took 4 bases from V and 4 from J, leaving 11 bases between them. The CDR3 sequence is 14 residues long. CDR3 loop: CASSRGTGTGELFF. DNA of the CDR3: TGTGCCAGCAGCCGCGGAACTGGCACCGGGGAGCTGTTTTTT.

This clone has more than one count but fewer than ten. The chain carries TRBV7-2 and TRBJ1-5, with a weak D call TRBD1 (6 bases). The CDR3 length is 16 residues. The V end was cut by 2 bases, the J end by 1 base, with 12 bases between. The germline V gene has CDR1 SGHTA and CDR2 FQGNSA. The CDR3 bases are TGTGCCAGCAGCTTACTCGGGACACCGAGCAATCAGCCCCAGCATTTT. The encoded protein is CASSLLGTPSNQPQHF.

The CDR3 region has the DNA TGTGCCAGCAGCGGGACAGCCGGGGGCGACGAGCAGTACTTC. Translation: CASSGTAGGDEQYF. The rearrangement links TRBV7-9 to TRBJ2-7, with D perhaps matching TRBD1 (7 bases). The CDR3 runs to 14 residues. CDR1 SEHNR and CDR2 FQNEAQ come from the germline V gene (reference sequence). Trimming removed 5 bases from V and 5 bases from J, with 16 bases in between.

The chain is built from TRBV7-9 and TRBJ1-2, with D possibly matching TRBD1 (5 bases). V was cut by 5 bases and J by 5 bases, with 12 bases left in between. The CDR3 contains 13 residues. Germline V gene data show CDR1 as SEHNR and CDR2 as FQNEAQ (reference sequence). CDR3 protein: CASSLGRDYGYTF. The CDR3 region has the DNA TGTGCCAGCAGCCTGGGGCGGGATTATGGCTACACCTTC.

This chain joins TRBV5-1 and TRBJ1-2; tentatively, D is TRBD1 (5 bases). CDR1 and CDR2 from the germline V gene are SGHRS and YFSETQ. The germline V and J ends were trimmed by 4 bases and 2 bases, with 18 bases remaining between them. The CDR3 runs to 16 residues. CDR3 sequence (DNA): TGCGCCAGCAGCCGGGGGTCCAGGCACGAAAACTATGGCTACACCTTC. Its translation: CASSRGSRHENYGYTF. Based on the CDR3 plus reference TRBV5-1 and TRBJ1-2, the full variable domain is KAGVTQTPRYLIKTRGQQVTLSCSPISGHRSVSWYQQTPGQGLQFLFEYFSETQRNKGNFPGRFSGRQFSNSRSEMNVSTLELGDSALYLCASSRGSRHENYGYTFGSGTRLTVV.

The rearrangement uses TRBV7-9 and TRBJ2-5, with 13 bases fitting TRBD2. Trimming cost V 3 bases and J 5 bases; bases outside gene matches: 12. The CDR3 has 18 residues. Germline-derived CDR1 and CDR2 are SEHNR and FQNEAQ (reference sequence). The CDR3: CASSFQLAGGPEKETQYF. The CDR3 coding sequence is TGTGCCAGCAGCTTCCAACTAGCGGGGGGGCCTGAGAAGGAGACCCAGTACTTC. Full variable domain (missing parts from reference TRBV7-9 and TRBJ2-5): DTGVSQNPRHKITKRGQNVTFRCDPISEHNRLYWYRQTLGQGPEFLTYFQNEAQLEKSRLLSDRFSAERPKGSFSTLEIQRTEQGDSAMYLCASSFQLAGGPEKETQYFGPGTRLLVL.

The chain uses TRBV15 and TRBJ2-7, with 7 bases matching TRBD2. CDR1 and CDR2 from the germline V gene are LNHNV and YYDKDF (reference sequence). The CDR3 is made up of 16 amino acids. V lost 1 base and J lost 0; bases outside the gene matches: 6. The CDR3 region is CATSRVWASGSYEQYF. The DNA of the CDR3 is TGTGCCACCAGCAGAGTTTGGGCTAGCGGCTCCTACGAGCAGTACTTC.

The V call is TRBV5-1, the J call TRBJ2-7; possible D gene TRBD2, 6 bases. With 0 bases removed from V and 0 bases from J, the gap between germline ends came to 10 bases. Germline-derived CDR1 and CDR2 are SGHRS and YFSETQ. The CDR3 is 15 amino acids. The CDR3 spells CASSLVPGSSYEQYF. DNA for the CDR3: TGCGCCAGCAGCTTGGTGCCCGGGAGCTCCTACGAGCAGTACTTC.